These T cell receptor beta chains were read from a single sample in a study of blood T cell repertoires in COVID-19. Measured with immunoSEQ multiplex PCR; TCRdb has only the in-frame clones, and not every one. The table lists approximately 150,000 clones, roughly 84% of them singletons, with around 2.1% in the top ten. Sequencing was done on a sample of peripheral blood. These receptor sequences come from a man aged 70 or older with acute or convalescent COVID-19. Both conserved end residues are part of each CDR3. D genes are given only for firm matches. Clone sizes are given selectively: once, few, many, or a class where the clone is expanded.

V gene	clone size	CDR3 length	J gene	D gene	CDR3 protein	CDR3 DNA
TRBV7-3	.	14	TRBJ2-3	.	CASSLGLHGNTQYF	TGTGCCAGCAGCCTTGGACTGCATGGAAATACGCAGTATTTT
TRBV6-5	.	14	TRBJ2-2	TRBD1	CASQRQGATGELFF	TGTGCCAGCCAAAGGCAGGGGGCCACCGGGGAGCTGTTTTTT
TRBV23-1	.	15	TRBJ2-3	.	CASSQSSRAPDTQYF	TGCGCCAGCAGTCAAAGTAGCAGGGCCCCAGATACGCAGTATTTT
TRBV24-1	.	15	TRBJ2-3	TRBD1	CATSPRDRGGDTQYF	TGTGCCACAAGTCCCCGGGACAGGGGAGGAGATACGCAGTATTTT
TRBV6-5	.	13	TRBJ1-6	.	CASSQNRNSPLHF	TGTGCCAGCAGCCAGAACAGGAATTCACCCCTCCACTTT
TRBV5-5	.	18	TRBJ2-3	TRBD2	CASSLARLAGGSTDTQYF	TGTGCCAGCAGCTTGGCCCGACTAGCGGGGGGAAGCACAGATACGCAGTATTTT
TRBV7-2	.	15	TRBJ2-1	.	CASSLGGDSYNEQFF	TGTGCCAGCAGCTTAGGAGGTGACAGCTACAATGAGCAGTTCTTC
TRBV6-5	.	13	TRBJ2-3	.	CASRGTSTDTQYF	TGTGCCAGCAGAGGGACTAGCACAGATACGCAGTATTTT
TRBV12-5	.	14	TRBJ2-7	.	CASVLGPNSYEQYF	TGTGCTAGTGTCTTGGGGCCGAATTCCTACGAGCAGTACTTC
TRBV9	.	15	TRBJ2-2	TRBD1	CASSVRTGNTGELFF	TGTGCCAGCAGCGTAAGGACAGGGAACACCGGGGAGCTGTTTTTT
TRBV5-1	.	15	TRBJ2-2	.	CASSLGTANTGELFF	TGCGCCAGCAGCTTGGGGACAGCGAACACCGGGGAGCTGTTTTTT
TRBV7-9	.	14	TRBJ1-1	.	CASSSRQPNTEAFF	TGTGCCAGCAGCTCCCGACAGCCTAATACTGAAGCTTTCTTT
TRBV4-1	.	14	TRBJ2-7	TRBD1	CASSRQTGGYEQYF	TGCGCCAGCAGCCGCCAGACAGGGGGTTACGAGCAGTACTTC
TRBV20-1	.	13	TRBJ2-3	.	CSASASLTDTQYF	TGCAGTGCTAGTGCTAGCCTTACAGATACGCAGTATTTT
TRBV2	.	15	TRBJ2-5	.	CASTVNRVQQETQYF	TGTGCCAGCACGGTGAACAGGGTACAACAAGAGACCCAGTACTTC
TRBV18	.	16	TRBJ2-5	.	CASSPSGVRPEETQYF	TGTGCCAGCTCACCATCCGGGGTTCGCCCCGAAGAGACCCAGTACTTC
TRBV11-2	.	17	TRBJ1-2	TRBD1	CASSSTRSDRGNYGYTF	TGTGCCAGCAGCTCCACGAGGTCGGACAGGGGAAACTATGGCTACACCTTC
TRBV27	.	14	TRBJ1-2	.	CASRLAGLNYGYTF	TGTGCCAGCAGACTCGCGGGGCTAAACTATGGCTACACCTTC
TRBV7-9	.	16	TRBJ2-2	.	CASSLYSGGDTGELFF	TGTGCCAGCAGCTTATACTCTGGCGGGGACACCGGGGAGCTGTTTTTT
TRBV5-5	.	13	TRBJ2-3	.	CASSLGREDTQYF	TGTGCCAGCAGCTTGGGTCGCGAAGATACGCAGTATTTT
TRBV29-1	.	14	TRBJ2-5	TRBD1	CSVESWTGRETQYF	TGCAGCGTTGAATCCTGGACAGGGAGGGAGACCCAGTACTTC
TRBV6-6	.	14	TRBJ2-2	.	CASSYDSYTGELFF	TGTGCCAGCAGTTACGACAGCTACACCGGGGAGCTGTTTTTT
TRBV19	.	14	TRBJ1-2	.	CASSIGGLAYGYTF	TGTGCCAGTAGTATAGGGGGGCTCGCCTATGGCTACACCTTC
TRBV27	.	13	TRBJ1-4	.	CASGLRVREKLFF	TGTGCCTCCGGTTTACGGGTGCGGGAAAAACTGTTTTTT
TRBV6-4	.	14	TRBJ1-5	TRBD1	CASSEQGGNQPQHF	TGTGCCAGCAGTGAACAGGGGGGCAATCAGCCCCAGCATTTT
TRBV11-2	.	17	TRBJ1-2	TRBD1	CASSFQTGTGANYGYTF	TGTGCCAGCAGCTTTCAGACCGGGACAGGGGCCAACTATGGCTACACCTTC
TRBV20-1	once	11	TRBJ1-2	.	CSARSPGGYTF	TGCAGTGCTAGGAGTCCTGGTGGCTACACCTTC
TRBV6-6	.	15	TRBJ1-4	TRBD1	CASSHEDRPYEKLFF	TGTGCCAGCAGTCACGAGGACAGGCCATATGAAAAACTGTTTTTT
TRBV30	.	15	TRBJ1-4	.	CAWRPGTGRLALLFF	TGTGCCTGGAGACCCGGGACCGGGAGGTTGGCACTACTGTTTTTT